These T cell receptor beta chains were read from a single sample in a study of breast tumors, draining lymph nodes, adjacent tissues. TCRdb re-called the multiplex PCR reads through MiXCR, storing one row per CDR3 protein. The sample contains 30,000 to 40,000 distinct CDR3 sequences, 36% of which appear only once. Sequenced sample: breast tumor tissue. These receptors were obtained from a female donor with breast cancer. Some clones in this sample may be carry-over from other donors' samples. The CDR3 runs from the conserved cysteine through the conserved F or W. The order of the fields is D gene, V gene, J gene, clone size, CDR3 protein, CDR3 DNA. D genes are given only for firm matches. Size values are once, few and many counts, or a class for expanded clones, and some rows have none.

D gene: TRBD2
V gene: TRBV28
J gene: TRBJ2-5
clone size: NA
CDR3 protein: CASRQAGGGQETQYF
CDR3 DNA: TGTGCCAGCAGACAAGCGGGAGGGGGCCAAGAGACCCAGTACTTC

D gene: NA
V gene: TRBV27
J gene: TRBJ2-7
clone size: NA
CDR3 protein: CASSFGGPPYEQYF
CDR3 DNA: TGTGCCAGCAGTTTTGGTGGGCCCCCCTACGAGCAGTACTTC

D gene: TRBD2
V gene: TRBV30
J gene: TRBJ2-3
clone size: few
CDR3 protein: CAWSADELAGTDTQYF
CDR3 DNA: TGTGCCTGGAGCGCCGATGAACTAGCGGGCACAGATACGCAGTATTTT

D gene: TRBD1
V gene: TRBV7-9
J gene: TRBJ2-3
clone size: many
CDR3 protein: CASSPGPLTGALNTDTQYF
CDR3 DNA: TGTGCCAGCAGCCCCGGCCCTCTAACAGGGGCTCTTAACACAGATACGCAGTATTTT

D gene: TRBD2
V gene: TRBV6-2/TRBV6-3
J gene: TRBJ2-5
clone size: NA
CDR3 protein: CASGSTSGRETQYF
CDR3 DNA: TGTGCCAGCGGTTCAACTAGCGGGAGGGAGACCCAGTACTTC

D gene: NA
V gene: TRBV20-1
J gene: TRBJ2-5
clone size: many
CDR3 protein: CSARGEETQYF
CDR3 DNA: TGCAGTGCTAGAGGGGAAGAGACCCAGTACTTC

D gene: TRBD2
V gene: TRBV7-2
J gene: TRBJ2-1
clone size: many
CDR3 protein: CASSPTRLAGEQFF
CDR3 DNA: TGTGCCAGCAGCCCGACAAGACTAGCGGGAGAGCAGTTCTTC

D gene: NA
V gene: TRBV6-5
J gene: TRBJ2-2
clone size: many
CDR3 protein: CASSYRGRDTGELFF
CDR3 DNA: TGTGCCAGCAGTTACCGAGGACGGGACACCGGGGAGCTGTTTTTT

D gene: NA
V gene: TRBV15
J gene: TRBJ2-7
clone size: NA
CDR3 protein: CATSGRLDDTYEQYF
CDR3 DNA: TGTGCCACCAGCGGAAGATTGGACGATACCTACGAGCAGTACTTC

D gene: NA
V gene: TRBV7-2
J gene: TRBJ2-7
clone size: medium-sized
CDR3 protein: CASSLAGLLYEQYF
CDR3 DNA: TGTGCCAGCAGCTTAGCAGGGTTGTTATACGAGCAGTACTTC

D gene: NA
V gene: TRBV19
J gene: TRBJ2-2
clone size: many
CDR3 protein: CASSNAPQQDRTGELFF
CDR3 DNA: TGTGCCAGTAGTAACGCACCCCAACAGGACCGCACCGGGGAGCTGTTTTTT

D gene: TRBD2
V gene: TRBV27
J gene: TRBJ2-2
clone size: NA
CDR3 protein: CAAREGGRGTGELFF
CDR3 DNA: TGTGCCGCGAGGGAAGGCGGGAGAGGCACCGGGGAGCTGTTTTTT

D gene: NA
V gene: TRBV20-1
J gene: TRBJ2-1
clone size: many
CDR3 protein: CSRAGGPYNEQFF
CDR3 DNA: TGCAGCAGAGCTGGCGGGCCGTACAATGAGCAGTTCTTC

D gene: NA
V gene: TRBV19
J gene: TRBJ2-3
clone size: many
CDR3 protein: CASSIGRQGITRTDTQYF
CDR3 DNA: TGTGCCAGTAGTATAGGGCGGCAGGGAATTACTCGCACAGATACGCAGTATTTT

D gene: TRBD1
V gene: TRBV9
J gene: TRBJ2-6
clone size: many
CDR3 protein: CASSPSGQGDSGANVLTF
CDR3 DNA: TGTGCCAGCAGCCCCTCAGGACAGGGAGACTCTGGGGCCAACGTCCTGACTTTC

D gene: TRBD1
V gene: TRBV18
J gene: TRBJ2-7
clone size: NA
CDR3 protein: CASSPPAGGPYEQYF
CDR3 DNA: TGTGCCAGCTCACCACCGGCAGGGGGCCCCTACGAGCAGTACTTC

D gene: TRBD2
V gene: TRBV12-3/TRBV12-4
J gene: TRBJ2-1
clone size: NA
CDR3 protein: CASSTRLAGVNNEQFF
CDR3 DNA: TGTGCCAGCAGTACCAGACTAGCGGGAGTGAACAATGAGCAGTTCTTC